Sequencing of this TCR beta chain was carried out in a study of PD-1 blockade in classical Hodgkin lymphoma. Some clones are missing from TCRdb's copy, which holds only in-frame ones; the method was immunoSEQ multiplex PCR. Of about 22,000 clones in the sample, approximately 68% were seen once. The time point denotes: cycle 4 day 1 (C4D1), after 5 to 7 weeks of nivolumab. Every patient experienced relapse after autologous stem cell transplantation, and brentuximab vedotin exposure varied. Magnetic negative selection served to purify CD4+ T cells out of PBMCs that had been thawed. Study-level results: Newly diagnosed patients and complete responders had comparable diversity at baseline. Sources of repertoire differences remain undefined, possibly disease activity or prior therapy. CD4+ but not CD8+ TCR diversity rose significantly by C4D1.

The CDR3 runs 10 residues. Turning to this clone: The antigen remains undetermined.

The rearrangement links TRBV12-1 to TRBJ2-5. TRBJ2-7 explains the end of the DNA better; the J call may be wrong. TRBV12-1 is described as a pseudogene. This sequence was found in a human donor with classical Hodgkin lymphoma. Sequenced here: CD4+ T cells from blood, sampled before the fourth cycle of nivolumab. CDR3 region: CARLGYEQYF. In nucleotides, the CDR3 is TGTGCCAGATTAGGCTACGAGCAGTACTTC.